Listed below are T cell receptor beta chains from one sample, sequenced in a study of identical twins. TCRdb re-analysed the 5' RACE reads in MiXCR, keeping a single row per CDR3 protein. The repertoire holds approximately 600,000 distinct CDR3 sequences, with about 7.6% as singletons. These sequences were also reported in another study, on yellow fever vaccine responses in identical twins.

Sequencing was carried out using PBMCs. Receptors originate from a woman aged 18-29 years in good health. CDR3s include the opening cysteine and the closing phenylalanine or tryptophan. D genes are given only for firm matches. Only part of the rows carry a size: once, few, many, or a class if the clone is expanded.

v_call	d_call	clone_size	j_call	cdr3_aa	cdr3_nt
TRBV20-1	-	-	TRBJ2-1	CSASEPINEQFF	TGCAGTGCTAGTGAACCCATTAATGAGCAGTTCTTC
TRBV29-1	-	many	TRBJ1-2	CSAPGEGGVDTF	TGCAGCGCCCCGGGGGAGGGTGGCGTCGACACCTTC
TRBV4-2	-	few	TRBJ2-1	CASSQESPGTSNEQFF	TGTGCCAGCAGCCAAGAGAGCCCTGGGACCTCAAATGAGCAGTTCTTC
TRBV5-1	-	-	TRBJ2-1	CASSLTGNWNNEQFF	TGCGCCAGCAGCTTGACGGGAAATTGGAACAATGAGCAGTTCTTC
TRBV6-1	-	-	TRBJ1-6	CASIKSSYNSPLHF	TGTGCCAGCATTAAGAGCTCCTATAATTCACCCCTCCACTTT
TRBV6-2/TRBV6-3	-	few	TRBJ2-5	CASRKPGNFRETQYF	TGTGCCAGCAGAAAACCGGGGAATTTCCGGGAGACCCAGTACTTC
TRBV5-1	-	many	TRBJ2-7	CASSFDRGSYEQYF	TGCGCCAGCAGCTTTGACAGAGGCTCCTACGAGCAGTACTTC
TRBV5-1	TRBD1	-	TRBJ1-1	CASSGQGAWDTEAFF	TGCGCCAGCAGTGGACAGGGGGCTTGGGACACTGAAGCTTTCTTT
TRBV29-1	-	-	TRBJ2-4	CSVDVAKNIQYF	TGCAGCGTTGATGTTGCCAAAAACATTCAGTACTTC
TRBV7-2	TRBD2	many	TRBJ2-1	CASSLEGTSLNEQFF	TGTGCCAGCAGCTTAGAGGGGACTAGCTTGAATGAGCAGTTCTTC
TRBV6-5	-	few	TRBJ1-5	CASSYGAGDQPQHF	TGTGCCAGCAGTTACGGGGCAGGAGATCAGCCCCAGCATTTT
TRBV5-1	TRBD1	-	TRBJ2-3	CASSLEGTGGTDTQYF	TGCGCCAGCAGCTTGGAAGGGACAGGGGGCACAGATACGCAGTATTTT
TRBV7-2	TRBD2	-	TRBJ2-5	CASRPRAAGETQYF	TGTGCCAGCAGACCGCGGGCAGCGGGGGAGACCCAGTACTTC
TRBV28	-	many	TRBJ2-1	CASIAGGRGNEQFF	TGTGCCAGCATTGCCGGGGGGCGCGGCAATGAGCAGTTCTTC
TRBV27	-	many	TRBJ2-5	CASSWGETQYF	TGTGCCAGCAGTTGGGGAGAGACCCAGTACTTC
TRBV29-1	-	many	TRBJ2-1	CSVRGPHATDNEQFF	TGCAGCGTTAGGGGTCCGCACGCTACGGACAATGAGCAGTTCTTC
TRBV7-9	TRBD2	many	TRBJ2-4	CASSLGAGEGNIQYF	TGTGCCAGCAGCTTAGGGGCGGGAGAGGGTAACATTCAGTACTTC
TRBV4-1	-	few	TRBJ2-7	CASSQEWRDYPYEQYF	TGCGCCAGCAGCCAAGAATGGCGGGATTATCCCTACGAGCAGTACTTC
TRBV19	-	few	TRBJ1-2	CASSARGGYTF	TGTGCCAGTAGTGCTCGGGGCGGCTACACCTTC
TRBV7-2	-	many	TRBJ2-1	CASRSGTSSYNEQFF	TGTGCCAGCAGGTCTGGGACCAGCTCCTACAATGAGCAGTTCTTC
TRBV4-1	TRBD2	many	TRBJ2-1	CASSQGWGGADEQFF	TGCGCCAGCAGCCAAGGATGGGGAGGGGCGGATGAGCAGTTCTTC
TRBV2	TRBD1	-	TRBJ2-7	CASIDPSGTGYREQYF	TGTGCCAGCATAGATCCTTCCGGGACAGGGTATAGAGAGCAGTACTTC
TRBV11-2	TRBD1	-	TRBJ2-6	CASSWDREAGANVLTF	TGTGCCAGCAGCTGGGACAGGGAGGCTGGGGCCAACGTCCTGACTTTC
TRBV12-3/TRBV12-4	-	few	TRBJ2-3	CASSPSGSSDTQYF	TGTGCCAGCAGTCCGTCCGGGAGTTCAGATACGCAGTATTTT
TRBV12-3/TRBV12-4	TRBD2	-	TRBJ2-3	CASSLALLAGAGNTQYF	TGTGCCAGCAGTCTGGCCCTACTAGCGGGGGCTGGAAATACGCAGTATTTT
TRBV27	-	few	TRBJ1-6	CATSRGPYNSPLHF	TGTGCCACCTCTCGTGGACCTTATAATTCACCCCTCCACTTT
TRBV29-1	-	few	TRBJ2-2	CSVALAGANTGELFF	TGCAGCGTTGCTCTGGCGGGGGCTAACACCGGGGAGCTGTTTTTT
TRBV12-5	-	few	TRBJ1-1	CASGKGQMNTEAFF	TGTGCTAGTGGCAAGGGACAAATGAACACTGAAGCTTTCTTT
TRBV12-3/TRBV12-4	TRBD2	-	TRBJ2-3	CAFCLGRRLAGPPDTQYF	TGTGCCTTCTGTTTGGGCCGGCGGCTAGCGGGGCCCCCAGATACGCAGTATTTT
TRBV12-3/TRBV12-4	-	many	TRBJ2-2	CASSAHTGELFF	TGTGCCAGCAGTGCCCACACCGGGGAGCTGTTTTTT
TRBV3-1	TRBD2	-	TRBJ2-1	CASSQERLAGGRNEQFF	TGTGCCAGCAGCCAAGAGAGACTAGCGGGAGGACGGAATGAGCAGTTCTTC
TRBV3-1	TRBD1	-	TRBJ2-2	CASSEQDRAGELFF	TGTGCCAGCAGCGAACAGGACAGGGCCGGGGAGCTGTTTTTT
TRBV5-5	-	-	TRBJ1-2	CASSHPDPHGMNGGYTF	TGTGCCAGCAGCCACCCGGACCCCCATGGCATGAACGGGGGCTACACCTTC
TRBV12-3/TRBV12-4	TRBD1	-	TRBJ1-1	CASSPDRVFAFF	TGTGCCAGCAGCCCCGACAGGGTTTTTGCTTTCTTT
TRBV15	-	-	TRBJ2-1	CATSRAGGSYNEQFF	TGTGCCACCAGCAGAGCCGGAGGCTCCTACAATGAGCAGTTCTTC
TRBV21-1	-	few	TRBJ2-7	CANPIGGYWAYEQYF	TGTGCCAATCCCATTGGGGGATACTGGGCCTACGAGCAGTACTTC
TRBV5-6	-	few	TRBJ1-1	CASSFFPGPNTEAFF	TGTGCCAGCAGCTTCTTCCCAGGCCCTAACACTGAAGCTTTCTTT
TRBV7-2	-	many	TRBJ2-5	CASSITWTARETQYF	TGTGCCAGCAGCATAACTTGGACAGCGAGGGAGACCCAGTACTTC
TRBV7-9	TRBD2	few	TRBJ2-5	CASSLGGLAGEGETQYF	TGTGCCAGCAGCTTAGGCGGCTTAGCGGGAGAAGGAGAGACCCAGTACTTC
TRBV20-1	-	few	TRBJ1-5	CSAHLGGHQPQHF	TGCAGTGCCCACCTCGGGGGGCATCAGCCCCAGCATTTT
TRBV9	-	many	TRBJ2-1	CASSAGRSYNEQFF	TGTGCCAGCAGCGCCGGCCGCTCCTACAATGAGCAGTTCTTC
TRBV4-2	-	few	TRBJ2-2	CASSQDWTSGTGELFF	TGTGCCAGCAGCCAAGACTGGACCTCGGGGACCGGGGAGCTGTTTTTT
TRBV28	TRBD2	-	TRBJ2-5	CASRPDSGRETQYF	TGTGCCAGCAGACCAGATAGCGGGAGAGAGACCCAGTACTTC
TRBV20-1	-	few	TRBJ2-1	CSASVGSYNEQFF	TGCAGTGCTAGTGTGGGGTCCTACAATGAGCAGTTCTTC
TRBV10-3	-	few	TRBJ2-3	CAISYGETDTQYF	TGTGCCATCAGCTACGGCGAAACCGATACGCAGTATTTT
TRBV29-1	-	many	TRBJ2-1	CSVEVSGAYNEQFF	TGCAGCGTTGAAGTGTCGGGAGCCTACAATGAGCAGTTCTTC